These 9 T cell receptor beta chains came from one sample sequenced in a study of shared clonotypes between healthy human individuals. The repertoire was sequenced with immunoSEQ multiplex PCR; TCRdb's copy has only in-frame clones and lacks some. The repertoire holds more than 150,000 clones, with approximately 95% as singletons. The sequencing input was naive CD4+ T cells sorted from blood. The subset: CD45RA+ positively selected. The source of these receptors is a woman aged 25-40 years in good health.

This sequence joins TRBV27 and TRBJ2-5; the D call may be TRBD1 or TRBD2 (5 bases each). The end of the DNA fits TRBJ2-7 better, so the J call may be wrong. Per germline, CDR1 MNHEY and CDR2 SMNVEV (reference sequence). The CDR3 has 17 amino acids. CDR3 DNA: TGTGCCAGCAGTTTACGTCCAGGGACCCGGAGCTCCTACGAGCAGTACTTC. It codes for CASSLRPGTRSSYEQYF.

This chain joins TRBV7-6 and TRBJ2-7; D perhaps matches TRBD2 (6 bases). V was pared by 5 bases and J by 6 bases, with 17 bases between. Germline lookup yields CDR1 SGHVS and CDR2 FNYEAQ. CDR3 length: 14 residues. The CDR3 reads CASSPRLDYGEQYF. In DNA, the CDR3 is TGTGCCAGCAGCCCCCGACTGGACTATGGCGAGCAGTACTTC.

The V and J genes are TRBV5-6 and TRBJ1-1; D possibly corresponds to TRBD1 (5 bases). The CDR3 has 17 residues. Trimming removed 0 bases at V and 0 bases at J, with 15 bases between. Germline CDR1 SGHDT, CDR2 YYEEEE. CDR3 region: CASSLVRQGGMNTEAFF. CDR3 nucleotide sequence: TGTGCCAGCAGCTTGGTACGGCAGGGTGGCATGAACACTGAAGCTTTCTTT.

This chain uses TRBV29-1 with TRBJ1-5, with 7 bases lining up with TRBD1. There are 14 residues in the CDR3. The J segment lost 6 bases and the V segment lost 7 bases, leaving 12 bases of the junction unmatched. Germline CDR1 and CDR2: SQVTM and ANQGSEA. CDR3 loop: CSATSGGGSQPQHF. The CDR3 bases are TGCAGCGCAACCTCAGGGGGGGGGAGTCAGCCCCAGCATTTT. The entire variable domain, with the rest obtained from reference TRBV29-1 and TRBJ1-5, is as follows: SAVISQKPSRDICQRGTSLTIQCQVDSQVTMMFWYRQQPGQSLTLIATANQGSEATYESGFVIDKFPISRPNLTFSTLTVSNMSPEDSSIYLCSATSGGGSQPQHFGDGTRLSIL.

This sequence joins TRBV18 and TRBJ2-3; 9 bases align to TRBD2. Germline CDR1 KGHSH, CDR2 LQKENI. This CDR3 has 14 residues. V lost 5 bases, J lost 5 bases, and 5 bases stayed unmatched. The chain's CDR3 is CASSGGRAKDTQYF. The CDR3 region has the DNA TGTGCCAGCTCAGGCGGGAGGGCGAAAGATACGCAGTATTTT.

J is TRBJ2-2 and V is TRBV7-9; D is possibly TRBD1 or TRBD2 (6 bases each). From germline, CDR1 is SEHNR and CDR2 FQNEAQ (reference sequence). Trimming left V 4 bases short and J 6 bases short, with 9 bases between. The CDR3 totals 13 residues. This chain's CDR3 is CASSSRGAGELFF. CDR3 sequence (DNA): TGTGCCAGCAGCTCGAGGGGGGCCGGGGAGCTGTTTTTT.

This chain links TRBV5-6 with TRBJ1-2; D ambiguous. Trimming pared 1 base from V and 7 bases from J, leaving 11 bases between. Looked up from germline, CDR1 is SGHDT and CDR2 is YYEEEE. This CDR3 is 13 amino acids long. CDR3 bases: TGTGCCAGCAGCTTGTACGGGGATGTTGGCTACACCTTC. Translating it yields CASSLYGDVGYTF.

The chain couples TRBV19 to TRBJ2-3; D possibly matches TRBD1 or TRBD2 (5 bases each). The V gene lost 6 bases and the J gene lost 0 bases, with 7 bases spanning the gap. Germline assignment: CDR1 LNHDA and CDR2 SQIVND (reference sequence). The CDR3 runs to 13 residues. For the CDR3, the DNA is TGTGCCAGTAGGGGGGACAGCACAGATACGCAGTATTTT. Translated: CASRGDSTDTQYF.

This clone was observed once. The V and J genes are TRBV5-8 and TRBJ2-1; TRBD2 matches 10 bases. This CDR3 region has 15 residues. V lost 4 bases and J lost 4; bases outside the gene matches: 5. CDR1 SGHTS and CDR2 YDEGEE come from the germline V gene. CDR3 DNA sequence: TGTGCCAGCAGCGCCGGGACTAGCGATTACAATGAGCAGTTCTTC. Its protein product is CASSAGTSDYNEQFF.